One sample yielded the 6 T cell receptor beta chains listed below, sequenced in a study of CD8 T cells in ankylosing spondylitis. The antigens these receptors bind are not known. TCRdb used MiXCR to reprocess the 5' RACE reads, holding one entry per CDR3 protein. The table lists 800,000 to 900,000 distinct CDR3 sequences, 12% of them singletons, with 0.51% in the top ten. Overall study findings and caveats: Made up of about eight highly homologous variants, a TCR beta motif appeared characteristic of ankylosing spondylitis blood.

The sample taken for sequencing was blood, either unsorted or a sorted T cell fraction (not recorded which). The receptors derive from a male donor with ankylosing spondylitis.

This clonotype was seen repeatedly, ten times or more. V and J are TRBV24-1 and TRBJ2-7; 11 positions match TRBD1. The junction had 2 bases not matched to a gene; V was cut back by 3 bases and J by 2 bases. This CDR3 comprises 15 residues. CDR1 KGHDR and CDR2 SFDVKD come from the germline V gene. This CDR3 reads CATSDPGQGAYEQYF. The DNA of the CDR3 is TGTGCCACCAGTGATCCGGGACAGGGGGCCTACGAGCAGTACTTC.

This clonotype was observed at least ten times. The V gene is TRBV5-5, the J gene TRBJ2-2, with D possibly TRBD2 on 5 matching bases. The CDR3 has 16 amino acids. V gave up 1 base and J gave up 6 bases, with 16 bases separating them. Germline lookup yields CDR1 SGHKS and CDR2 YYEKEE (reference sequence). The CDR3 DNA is TGTGCCAGCAGCTTGCGGCTAGCCGGTGGAGCCGGGGAGCTGTTTTTT. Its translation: CASSLRLAGGAGELFF.

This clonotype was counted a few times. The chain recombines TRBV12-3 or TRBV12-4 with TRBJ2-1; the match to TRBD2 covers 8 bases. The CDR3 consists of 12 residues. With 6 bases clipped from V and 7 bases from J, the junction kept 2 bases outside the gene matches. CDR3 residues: CASRVAGNEQFF. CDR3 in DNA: TGTGCCAGCAGGGTAGCGGGGAATGAGCAGTTCTTC.

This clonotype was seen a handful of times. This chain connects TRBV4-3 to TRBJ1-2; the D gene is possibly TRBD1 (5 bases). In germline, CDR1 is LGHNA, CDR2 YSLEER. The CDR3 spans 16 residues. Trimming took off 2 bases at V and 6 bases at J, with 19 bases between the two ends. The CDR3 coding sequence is TGCGCCAGCAGCCAAAGAGTGGCCAGGGAGTTCGATGGCTACACCTTC. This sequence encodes CASSQRVAREFDGYTF.

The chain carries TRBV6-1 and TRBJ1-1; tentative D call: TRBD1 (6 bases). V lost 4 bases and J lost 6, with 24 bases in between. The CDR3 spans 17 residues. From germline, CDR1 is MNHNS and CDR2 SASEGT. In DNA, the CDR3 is TGTGCCAGCAGTGTGGACAGAACAACCTTGATGGCGGCTGAAGCTTTCTTT. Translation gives CASSVDRTTLMAAEAFF.

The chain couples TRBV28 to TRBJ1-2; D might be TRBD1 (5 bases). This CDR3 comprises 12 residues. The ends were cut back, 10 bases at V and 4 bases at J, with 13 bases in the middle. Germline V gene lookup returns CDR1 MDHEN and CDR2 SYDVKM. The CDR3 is CAIQRGTYGYTF. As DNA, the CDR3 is TGTGCCATCCAACGAGGGACCTATGGCTACACCTTC.